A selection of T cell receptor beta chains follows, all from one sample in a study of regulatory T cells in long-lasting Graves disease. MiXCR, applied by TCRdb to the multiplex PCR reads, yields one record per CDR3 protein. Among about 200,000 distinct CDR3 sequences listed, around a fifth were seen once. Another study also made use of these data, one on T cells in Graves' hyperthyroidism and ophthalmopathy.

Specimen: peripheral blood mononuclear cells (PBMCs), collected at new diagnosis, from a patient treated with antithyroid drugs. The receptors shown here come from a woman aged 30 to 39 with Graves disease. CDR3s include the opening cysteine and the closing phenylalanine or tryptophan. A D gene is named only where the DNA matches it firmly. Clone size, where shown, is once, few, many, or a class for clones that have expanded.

CASSPRPGYYEQYF | TGTGCCAGCAGCCCCCGACCCGGTTACTACGAGCAGTACTTC | TRBJ2-7 | - | TRBV3-1 | many
CASSLAGPGNQPQHF | TGTGCCAGCAGTTTGGCGGGGCCGGGGAATCAGCCCCAGCATTTT | TRBJ1-5 | - | TRBV27 | many
CASSSRRAESQETQYF | TGTGCCAGCAGCTCACGGAGGGCAGAGAGTCAAGAGACCCAGTACTTC | TRBJ2-5 | - | TRBV11-2 | -
CAISESPPTSGANVLTF | TGTGCCATCAGTGAGTCTCCACCTACCTCTGGGGCCAACGTCCTGACTTTC | TRBJ2-6 | - | TRBV10-3 | many
CASSFLGDGSYGYTF | TGTGCCAGCAGTTTCCTAGGGGACGGGAGCTATGGCTACACCTTC | TRBJ1-2 | - | TRBV27 | many
CASSGGPNTEAFF | TGTGCCAGCAGCGGGGGACCCAACACTGAAGCTTTCTTT | TRBJ1-1 | - | TRBV9 | many
CASSALDYTDTQYF | TGTGCCAGCAGTGCTTTGGACTACACAGATACGCAGTATTTT | TRBJ2-3 | - | TRBV6-2/TRBV6-3 | -
CASSLTPRVGKLFF | TGTGCCAGCAGTTTGACGCCTCGGGTTGGCAAACTGTTTTTT | TRBJ1-4 | - | TRBV27 | many
CASSGYRETRSGNTIYF | TGTGCCAGTAGTGGCTACAGGGAAACTCGCTCTGGAAACACCATATATTTT | TRBJ1-3 | - | TRBV19 | many
CASSLWAAMNTEAFF | TGTGCCAGCAGTTTATGGGCGGCCATGAACACTGAAGCTTTCTTT | TRBJ1-1 | - | TRBV28 | many
CASSPGQGADGYTF | TGCGCCAGCAGCCCCGGACAGGGGGCAGACGGCTACACCTTC | TRBJ1-2 | TRBD1 | TRBV5-1 | many
CASRPGAAGYTF | TGCGCCAGCAGGCCCGGGGCGGCTGGCTACACCTTC | TRBJ1-2 | - | TRBV10-1 | many
CASSPSGGGYTF | TGTGCCAGCAGTCCTTCGGGAGGTGGCTACACCTTC | TRBJ1-2 | - | TRBV12-3/TRBV12-4 | many
CASSRVQAEAFF | TGTGCCAGCAGTCGCGTACAGGCTGAAGCTTTCTTT | TRBJ1-1 | - | TRBV6-1 | many
CASSVAGGPVGEQFF | TGTGCCAGCAGTGTAGCGGGAGGGCCTGTGGGTGAGCAGTTCTTC | TRBJ2-1 | TRBD2 | TRBV12-3/TRBV12-4 | many
CSARISPGNGYTF | TGCAGTGCTAGGATAAGTCCCGGCAATGGCTACACCTTC | TRBJ1-2 | - | TRBV20-1 | many
CSAPHRWNTEAFF | TGCAGTGCCCCGCACCGGTGGAACACTGAAGCTTTCTTT | TRBJ1-1 | - | TRBV20-1 | -
CAWSPTGEETQYF | TGTGCCTGGAGTCCCACAGGGGAAGAGACCCAGTACTTC | TRBJ2-5 | TRBD1 | TRBV30 | many
CSAWTSRTDTQYF | TGCAGTGCTTGGACTAGCAGGACAGATACGCAGTATTTT | TRBJ2-3 | TRBD2 | TRBV20-1 | -
CASRFSGRGTGELFF | TGTGCCAGCAGGTTTAGCGGGAGGGGCACCGGGGAGCTGTTTTTT | TRBJ2-2 | TRBD2 | TRBV6-1 | many
CASSHYGGNTEAFF | TGTGCCAGCAGCCACTACGGGGGGAACACTGAAGCTTTCTTT | TRBJ1-1 | - | TRBV3-1 | many
CASSRQRGGSYEQYF | TGTGCCAGCAGCCGGCAGCGGGGGGGGTCCTACGAGCAGTACTTC | TRBJ2-7 | TRBD2 | TRBV14 | many
CASSPGTGSVTFF | TGTGCCAGCTCACCAGGGACAGGGTCGGTAACTTTCTTT | TRBJ1-1 | TRBD1 | TRBV18 | many
CSARRDLNTEALF | TGCAGTGCTAGGAGGGATTTGAACACTGAAGCTTTATTT | TRBJ1-1 | - | TRBV20-1 | -
CASSVGSYEQYF | TGTGCCAGCAGCGTGGGATCCTACGAGCAGTACTTC | TRBJ2-7 | - | TRBV9 | many